One sample yielded the 29 T cell receptor beta chains listed below, sequenced in a study of TIL therapy for anti-PD-1-resistant metastatic lung cancer. Described time point: pre-treatment sample, taken before nivolumab and TIL therapy. The immunoSEQ assay was v3. The table came from immunoSEQ multiplex PCR; TCRdb's copy has only in-frame clones and leaves some out. The table includes approximately 47,000 clones, approximately 83% detected once. Sequencing was performed on blood, taken at baseline. The receptors stem from a person aged 25 to 80 with non-small cell lung cancer.

The chain links TRBV3-1 (or the pseudogene TRBV3-2) to TRBJ1-6; D remains ambiguous. Germline V gene data show CDR1 as LGHDT and CDR2 as YNNKEL (reference sequence). This CDR3 is built from 16 residues. Trimming shortened V by 4 bases and J by 6 bases, and 16 bases separated the two germline ends. DNA of the CDR3: TGTGCCAGCAGCCTCACCGCCGGCAGCCTTAATTCACCCCTCCACTTT. Translated: CASSLTAGSLNSPLHF.

The chain joins TRBV10-3 to TRBJ2-1, with 10 nucleotides matching TRBD2. V lost 6 bases to trimming and J lost 4 bases; unmatched junction nucleotides: 18. In germline, CDR1 is ENHRY, CDR2 SYGVKD. The CDR3 has 19 residues. The CDR3 sequence: CAIRQDSGVAGGTYNEQFF. In DNA, the CDR3 is TGTGCCATCAGGCAGGACAGTGGGGTAGCGGGAGGTACTTACAATGAGCAGTTCTTC.

The chain uses TRBV7-7 and TRBJ1-3; no definite D call. Germline values: CDR1 SSHAT, CDR2 FNYEAQ (reference sequence). The CDR3 is 15 residues long. The V end was cut by 1 base, the J end by 2 bases, with 9 bases between. CDR3: CASSLGPNAGNTIYF. The CDR3, as DNA: TGTGCCAGCAGCTTAGGACCGAATGCTGGAAACACCATATATTTT.

The chain employs TRBV6-6 and TRBJ2-1, with TRBD2 matching over 7 bases. Germline V CDR1 and CDR2: MNHNY, SVGAGI (reference sequence). V was pared by 2 bases and J by 2 bases, with 3 bases of the junction left unmatched. This CDR3 has 15 amino acids. CDR3: CASSYVAGAYNEQFF. The CDR3 nucleotides read TGTGCCAGCAGTTACGTGGCGGGGGCCTACAATGAGCAGTTCTTC.

This chain joins TRBV18 and TRBJ2-5; D unclear. The CDR3 totals 15 residues. Between the trimmed V and J ends, which lost 0 bases and 6 bases, there was a span of 14 bases. CDR1 and CDR2 from the germline V gene are KGHSH and LQKENI. The CDR3 region has the DNA TGTGCCAGCTCACCACCTGACGGATACCGGCAGACCCAGTACTTC. It yields the protein CASSPPDGYRQTQYF.

The V and J genes are TRBV7-9 and TRBJ2-3; 7 bases are a match to TRBD2. The length of the CDR3 is 16 residues. Germline loops: CDR1 SEHNR, CDR2 FQNEAQ (reference sequence). J gave up 5 bases and V 6 bases, and 14 bases lay outside the gene matches. This chain's CDR3 is CASSNTRTSLIDTQYF. CDR3 coding DNA: TGTGCCAGCAGTAATACCCGGACTAGTTTGATAGATACGCAGTATTTT.

This chain connects TRBV2 to TRBJ1-2; 8 bases fit TRBD1. The CDR3 has 14 residues. Germline loops: CDR1 SNHLY, CDR2 FYNNEI. V lost 2 bases to trimming and J lost 6 bases; unmatched junction nucleotides: 5. CDR3 bases: TGTGCCAGCAGTGAACGAGTGACAGGGGATGGCTACACCTTC. Protein sequence: CASSERVTGDGYTF.

The J gene is TRBJ2-1, the V gene TRBV11-3; D not certain. The CDR3 is 13 residues long. Deletions cut 2 bases from V and 7 bases from J, with 9 bases between. Germline loops: CDR1 SGHNT, CDR2 YENEEA. CDR3 DNA sequence: TGTGCCAGCAGCTTAAAAGGAGCAAATGAGCAGTTCTTC. It encodes CASSLKGANEQFF.

This sequence joins TRBV7-9 and TRBJ1-2; a possible D gene is TRBD1 (5 bases). Trimming stripped 5 bases from V and 6 bases from J, with 10 bases between. Germline CDR1 is SEHNR and CDR2 is FQNEAQ (reference sequence). CDR3 length equals 12 residues. The CDR3 nucleotides are TGTGCCAGCAGCCTGGGACTCAATGGCTACACCTTC. It encodes CASSLGLNGYTF.

The gene calls are TRBV27 and TRBJ2-7; TRBD1 matches 8 bases. The CDR3 sequence is 14 residues long. With V trimmed by 3 bases and J by 4 bases, 5 bases remained unmatched. In germline, CDR1 is MNHEY, CDR2 SMNVEV (reference sequence). DNA of the CDR3: TGTGCCAGCAGTTTTTCGCAGGGGGCATACGAGCAGTACTTC. Its translation: CASSFSQGAYEQYF.

CDR3 sequence (DNA): TGTGCCAGCAGCGTAGGTCCCGTGGGGGAGACCCAGTACTTC. Its protein is CASSVGPVGETQYF. This rearrangement joins TRBV9 to TRBJ2-5; no clear D gene. Germline loops: CDR1 SGDLS, CDR2 YYNGEE. V dropped 0 bases and J dropped 5 bases, with 11 bases sitting between them. This CDR3 has 14 residues.

The rearrangement uses TRBV7-8 and TRBJ2-5; D not resolved. The CDR3 contains 19 residues. Germline V lookup: CDR1 SGHVS, CDR2 FQNEAQ. Deletions cut 0 bases from V and 1 base from J, with 21 bases between. CDR3 sequence (DNA): TGTGCCAGCAGCTTAGCGCGAACCTCCCTTACTACGGGCCAAGAGACCCAGTACTTC. As protein: CASSLARTSLTTGQETQYF. Combining the CDR3 with reference TRBV7-8 and TRBJ2-5 gives the whole variable domain GAGVSQSPRYKVAKRGQDVALRCDPISGHVSLFWYQQALGQGPEFLTYFQNEAQLDKSGLPSDRFFAERPEGSVSTLKIQRTQQEDSAVYLCASSLARTSLTTGQETQYFGPGTRLLVL.

The gene calls are TRBV12-3 or TRBV12-4 and TRBJ2-3, with 8 positions matching TRBD2. V was pared by 7 bases and J by 6 bases, with 3 bases of the junction left unmatched. The CDR3 consists of 12 residues. DNA of the CDR3: TGTGCCAGCACCGGGACTAGTGATACGCAGTATTTT. Its protein product is CASTGTSDTQYF.

The chain combines TRBV11-2 with TRBJ2-5; D perhaps matches TRBD1 (5 bases). This CDR3 region has 12 residues. In germline, CDR1 is SGHAT, CDR2 FQNNGV. V shed 2 bases and J shed 5 bases, with 6 bases lying between them. CDR3 coding DNA: TGTGCCAGCAGCTTAACAGGCGAGACCCAGTACTTC. Translation: CASSLTGETQYF.

The chain employs TRBV4-2 and TRBJ2-3; TRBD2 matches at 9 bases. V lost 0 bases and J lost 6; bases outside the gene matches: 10. This CDR3 spans 17 amino acids. In germline, CDR1 is LGHNA, CDR2 YNFKEQ. The CDR3 is CASSQDGAGGPPDTQYF. In nucleotides, the CDR3 is TGTGCCAGCAGCCAAGATGGAGCGGGGGGTCCCCCCGATACGCAGTATTTT.

This rearrangement joins TRBV6-5 to TRBJ2-7; no clear D. With 8 bases removed from V and 0 bases from J, the gap between germline ends came to 11 bases. Germline assignment: CDR1 MNHEY and CDR2 SVGAGI. The length of the CDR3 is 13 residues. CDR3 sequence (DNA): TGTGCCAGCGGCAGGTCGAGCTCCTACGAGCAGTACTTC. It translates to CASGRSSSYEQYF.

This clone was seen a single time. The chain combines TRBV5-4 with TRBJ2-3; D ambiguous. The CDR3 extends over 12 amino acids. Germline-derived CDR1 and CDR2 are SGHNT and YYREEE (reference sequence). V lost 2 bases to trimming and J lost 4 bases, with 5 bases between them. The CDR3 spells CASSFQSDTQYF. CDR3 nucleotide sequence: TGTGCCAGCAGCTTCCAGTCAGATACGCAGTATTTT.

As concerns this clone: The junction shows a germline mismatch at one end, possibly a read error. The rearrangement joins TRBV7-2 to TRBJ2-2; D is tentatively TRBD1 or TRBD2 (6 bases each). The CDR3 has 17 amino acids. Per the germline V gene, CDR1 is SGHTA and CDR2 is FQGNSA. The CDR3 DNA is TGTGCCAGCAGCCCGCAGTCGGGGGCAGCGAACGCCGGGGAGCTGTTTTTT. It encodes CASSPQSGAANAGELFF.

The chain recombines TRBV3-1 (or the pseudogene TRBV3-2) with TRBJ2-5; no firm D call. The CDR3 runs to 14 residues. Per the germline V gene, CDR1 is LGHDT and CDR2 is YNNKEL (reference sequence). The V gene lost 5 bases and the J gene lost 2 bases, with 12 bases spanning the gap. The CDR3 region is CASSTYALQETQYF. CDR3 nucleotides: TGTGCCAGCAGCACTTACGCCTTACAAGAGACCCAGTACTTC.

The chain couples TRBV9 to TRBJ2-7; 7 positions match TRBD2. J was trimmed by 2 bases and V by 6 bases; bases with no gene match: 8. CDR3 size: 14 residues. Germline-derived CDR1 and CDR2 are SGDLS and YYNGEE. DNA of the CDR3: TGTGCCAGCACGCCCACTAGCGACCCCTACGAGCAGTACTTC. Its protein is CASTPTSDPYEQYF.

CDR3 region: CSASDPGTGGQPQHF. CDR3 coding DNA: TGCAGTGCTAGTGACCCCGGGACAGGGGGTCAGCCCCAGCATTTT. The chain employs TRBV20-1 and TRBJ1-5; 11 bases align to TRBD1. Losses at the gene ends were 3 bases for V and 6 bases for J; bases not matched to a gene: 7. Germline CDR1 and CDR2: DFQATT and SNEGSKA (reference sequence). This CDR3 contains 15 residues.

V gene TRBV2 combines with J gene TRBJ2-5; 9 nucleotides line up with TRBD2. Trimming removed 3 bases from V and 5 bases from J; junction bases left unmatched: 16. The CDR3 consists of 18 residues. Germline V gives CDR1 SNHLY, CDR2 FYNNEI. CDR3 residues: CASSDGRLAGVGGETQYF. The CDR3 region has the DNA TGTGCCAGCAGTGACGGTCGGTTAGCGGGAGTCGGAGGGGAGACCCAGTACTTC.

The V gene is TRBV6-6, the J gene TRBJ2-6, with D hard to call. This CDR3 is 14 amino acids long. Trimming stripped 3 bases from V and 2 bases from J, with 5 bases between. The V gene's germline CDR1 is MNHNY and CDR2 SVGAGI (reference sequence). Here the CDR3 reads CASSYDPGANVLTF. In DNA, the CDR3 is TGTGCCAGCAGTTATGACCCTGGGGCCAACGTCCTGACTTTC.

V is TRBV28 and J is TRBJ2-7; D is perhaps TRBD1 (6 bases). Trimming took 3 bases from V and 4 from J, leaving 13 bases between them. CDR3 length: 14 residues. Germline V lookup: CDR1 MDHEN, CDR2 SYDVKM. The chain's CDR3 is CASSFGRGNYEQYF. DNA for the CDR3: TGTGCCAGCAGTTTCGGCAGGGGCAATTACGAGCAGTACTTC.

V usage is TRBV2 and J usage is TRBJ2-3, with 16 bases lining up with TRBD2. The CDR3 consists of 17 residues. The junction had 4 bases not matched to a gene; V was cut back by 7 bases and J by 0 bases. The germline CDR1 and CDR2 sequences are SNHLY and FYNNEI. The CDR3 nucleotides are TGTGCCAGCACTGGGACTAGCGGGAGGGCTAGCACAGATACGCAGTATTTT. Protein product: CASTGTSGRASTDTQYF.

This clone was seen a few times. This chain connects TRBV27 to TRBJ2-7; a weak D match, TRBD2 (6 bases). CDR3 length equals 13 residues. Deletions cut 6 bases from V and 7 bases from J, with 16 bases between. Germline values: CDR1 MNHEY, CDR2 SMNVEV (reference sequence). CDR3: CASSPGGPLEQYF. CDR3 DNA: TGTGCCAGCAGCCCCGGGGGACCCTTGGAGCAGTACTTC.

This clone appeared a few times. V and J are TRBV28 and TRBJ1-1; a weak D match, TRBD1 (6 bases). CDR3 size: 15 residues. CDR1 is MDHEN and CDR2 is SYDVKM in the germline V gene. Trimming cost V 1 base and J 1 base, with 10 bases left between them. In nucleotides, the CDR3 is TGTGCCAGCAGTTTATCAGGGGCCACGAACACTGAAGCTTTCTTT. Translation: CASSLSGATNTEAFF.

This clone was seen more than once but under ten times. The chain employs TRBV10-1 and TRBJ2-7, with D possibly matching TRBD1 (6 bases). The CDR3 spans 13 residues. The germline V gene encodes CDR1 WNHNN and CDR2 SYGVQD (reference sequence). V was cut by 6 bases and J by 4 bases, with 13 bases left in between. The CDR3, as DNA: TGCGCCAGCAGCCCGGGACAATTATACGAGCAGTACTTC. Its protein is CASSPGQLYEQYF.

This clone has a single count. The V gene is TRBV10-3, the J gene TRBJ2-3; perhaps TRBD1 as D (7 bases). V was trimmed by 10 bases and J by 2 bases, leaving 25 bases between them. CDR3 length: 17 residues. Germline CDR1 is ENHRY and CDR2 is SYGVKD. Written as DNA, the CDR3 is TGTGCCACCCCGAGCTGGAGACAGGGAGGCTTCACAGATACGCAGTATTTT. Amino acids: CATPSWRQGGFTDTQYF.